In its sample, the clone carrying this T cell receptor beta chain ranks as medium-sized. TCRdb processed the reads anew with MiXCR; each CDR3 protein has one entry. The data show 7,100 or so distinct CDR3 sequences, under 35% seen once. Input material: blood. The sequence was collected from a human donor.

This chain's CDR3 is CSVDSDSKAFF. CDR3 nucleotides: TGCAGCGTTGATTCAGATTCGAAAGCTTTCTTT. The chain employs TRBV29-1 and TRBJ1-1; D unclear. Per the germline V gene, CDR1 is SQVTM and CDR2 is ANQGSEA. The CDR3 spans 11 residues. Trimming took 3 bases from V and 9 from J, leaving 11 bases between them.